A selection of T cell receptor beta chains follows, all from one sample in a study of blood T cell repertoires in COVID-19. Assay used: immunoSEQ multiplex PCR; TCRdb lists only in-frame clones, some missing. This sample has just under 50,000 clones, with around 79% found just once. What was sequenced was peripheral blood. All receptors come from a man in his 70s with acute or convalescent COVID-19. The CDR3 runs from the conserved cysteine through the conserved F or W. The D gene is left open where the match is weak. Only some rows state a clone size, as once, few, many or a class for expanded clones.

>TRBJ2-3|-|TRBV24-1|-
TGTGCCACCGCTGACCGACTCACAGATACGCAGTATTTT
CATADRLTDTQYF
>TRBJ2-1|-|TRBV3-1/TRBV3-2|TRBD2
TGTGCCAGCAGCCGACGGGCCAGCGGGGGGATCTCCTACAATGAGCAGTTCTTC
CASSRRASGGISYNEQFF
>TRBJ1-1|-|TRBV5-1|-
TGCGCCAGCAGCCTCGACAGGAACACTGAAGCTTTCTTT
CASSLDRNTEAFF
>TRBJ2-3|-|TRBV11-2|-
TGTGCCAGCAGCTTAGAGAGGACAGATACGCAGTATTTT
CASSLERTDTQYF
>TRBJ2-2|once|TRBV7-6|TRBD2
TGTGCCAGCAGCTTAGTAGCTAGCGGGATTTTTTCGAACACCGGGGAGCTGTTTTTT
CASSLVASGIFSNTGELFF
>TRBJ1-2|few|TRBV5-1|TRBD1
TGCGCCAGCAGCCCAGGACAGGTTGCGTCGGGCTACACCTTC
CASSPGQVASGYTF
>TRBJ1-6|-|TRBV7-2|TRBD1
TGTGCCAGCAGCTCGACAGGGACAGGGAATTCACCCCTCCACTTT
CASSSTGTGNSPLHF
>TRBJ1-2|medium-sized|TRBV28|TRBD1
TGTGCCAGTGAGAACGGACAGGGGGCGAATGGCTACACCTTC
CASENGQGANGYTF
>TRBJ1-2|-|TRBV27|-
TGTGCCAGCAGGCTAGAAGGCGGAGGACGCTACACCTTC
CASRLEGGGRYTF
>TRBJ2-3|-|TRBV25-1|TRBD1
TGTGCCAGTTCACAGGGGTTTGGGGCCACAGATACGCAGTATTTT
CASSQGFGATDTQYF
>TRBJ2-1|-|TRBV7-2|-
TGTGCCAGCAGGACAGCCTACAATGAGCAGTTCTTC
CASRTAYNEQFF
>TRBJ2-2|-|TRBV5-1|TRBD2
TGCGCCAGCAGCTCCGGCGGGACTAGCGGGGACACCGGGGAGCTGTTTTTT
CASSSGGTSGDTGELFF
>TRBJ2-5|-|TRBV2|-
TGTGCCAGCAGTGGACCCCAGGGGACCCAGTACTTC
CASSGPQGTQYF
>TRBJ1-2|-|TRBV27|-
TGTGCCAGCAGTTTATACCGGTCCTATGGCTACACCTTC
CASSLYRSYGYTF
>TRBJ1-2|once|TRBV5-1|-
TGCGCCAGCAGCTTAAGACAGGACTATGGCTACACCTTC
CASSLRQDYGYTF
>TRBJ1-1|-|TRBV5-1|-
TGCGCCAGCAGGTTACAGGGCGGGAGGGACACTGAAGCTTTCTTT
CASRLQGGRDTEAFF
>TRBJ1-4|once|TRBV28|-
TGTGCCAGCAGTTTGTATCAGGGTGATGAAAAACTGTTTTTT
CASSLYQGDEKLFF
>TRBJ2-1|-|TRBV24-1|TRBD2
TGTGCCACCAGTTTACTAGCGGGCAATGAGCAGTTCTTC
CATSLLAGNEQFF
>TRBJ1-6|-|TRBV9|-
TGTGCCAGCAGCGTACTTTACAGTAATTCACCCCTCCACTTT
CASSVLYSNSPLHF
>TRBJ2-5|-|TRBV4-3|TRBD1
TGCGCCAGCAGCCAAGAGGGACCGACAGGGGGGGAGACCCAGTACTTC
CASSQEGPTGGETQYF
>TRBJ2-5|-|TRBV29-1|-
TGCAGCGCTGGGGGACAATCCACATACCAGTACTTC
CSAGGQSTYQYF
>TRBJ2-1|-|TRBV9|-
TGTGCCAGCAGCGTAGGGGGGCGCCCAGCCTACAATGAGCAGTTCTTC
CASSVGGRPAYNEQFF
>TRBJ2-7|-|TRBV5-4|TRBD2
TGTGCCAGCAGCATCTTAGCGGGAGGGCCTGGGGAGCAGTACTTC
CASSILAGGPGEQYF
>TRBJ1-2|-|TRBV3-1/TRBV3-2|TRBD1
TGTGCCAGCAGCCAAGATGGAGGGGGCATGGATGGCTACACCTTC
CASSQDGGGMDGYTF
>TRBJ2-3|-|TRBV27|-
TGTGCCAGCAGTCCCCTCCTCGCAGATACGCAGTATTTT
CASSPLLADTQYF
>TRBJ2-5|-|TRBV10-3|TRBD2
TGTGCCATCAGGCCTAGCGGGCCGCGGGAGACCCAGTACTTC
CAIRPSGPRETQYF